One sample yielded the 27 T cell receptor beta chains listed below, sequenced in a study of immune evolution from preneoplasia to lung adenocarcinoma. Produced via immunoSEQ multiplex PCR; TCRdb's table is partial and in-frame only. The table has roughly 4,000 clones, roughly 88% seen once; the top ten hold less than 4%. Sequences were obtained from FFPE minimally invasive lung adenocarcinoma tissue. The receptors were gathered from a donor of 70 years or more with lung adenocarcinoma.

V gene TRBV19 combines with J gene TRBJ1-2; the D is unclear. The V gene's germline CDR1 is LNHDA and CDR2 SQIVND (reference sequence). The CDR3 runs 14 residues. V lost 7 bases and J lost 4, with 16 bases in between. CDR3 sequence reads: CASIDPGMGYGYTF. In DNA, the CDR3 is TGTGCCAGTATCGACCCTGGCATGGGCTATGGCTACACCTTC.

The rearrangement links TRBV11-2 to TRBJ2-3; D is perhaps TRBD1 (7 bases). The CDR3 length is 16 residues. V lost 6 bases and J lost 0, with 16 bases in between. CDR1 SGHAT and CDR2 FQNNGV come from the germline V gene. The CDR3 reads CASSWGAGGSTDTQYF. CDR3 coding DNA: TGTGCCAGCAGTTGGGGGGCAGGGGGAAGCACAGATACGCAGTATTTT.

The chain is built from TRBV10-2 and TRBJ2-1, with 7 bases matching TRBD1. CDR3 length: 19 residues. Germline CDR1 reads WSHSY; CDR2 reads SAAADI. V trimming: 7 bases; J trimming: 0 bases; junction bases outside the gene matches: 18. The CDR3 reads CASKGVGQEASYSYNEQFF. CDR3 in DNA: TGCGCCAGCAAGGGTGTAGGACAGGAAGCTTCATACTCCTACAATGAGCAGTTCTTC.

The CDR3 DNA follows: TGTGCCTGGACTCAACAGGGAACCATCTTCAGGAACACTGAAGCTTTCTTT. Protein sequence: CAWTQQGTIFRNTEAFF. The chain has TRBV30 and TRBJ1-1; perhaps TRBD1 as D (6 bases). The V gene's germline CDR1 is GTSNPN and CDR2 SVGIG (reference sequence). Trimming took off 4 bases at V and 1 base at J, with 22 bases between the two ends. This CDR3 contains 17 residues.

The chain carries TRBV11-2 and TRBJ1-5; D ambiguous. The CDR3 length is 13 residues. Germline V gene data show CDR1 as SGHAT and CDR2 as FQNNGV. The V end was cut by 0 bases, the J end by 9 bases, with 9 bases between. The CDR3 region has the DNA TGTGCCAGCAGCTTAGATTTAACCGGGCCCCAGCATTTT. Translating it yields CASSLDLTGPQHF.

This rearrangement joins TRBV13 to TRBJ2-7, with 7 bases lining up with TRBD1. This CDR3 comprises 13 residues. Germline V gene data show CDR1 as PRHDT and CDR2 as FYEKMQ (reference sequence). With 4 bases clipped from V and 5 bases from J, the junction kept 5 bases outside the gene matches. The chain's CDR3 is CASSSKGADEQYF. The CDR3 DNA follows: TGTGCCAGCAGCTCGAAGGGGGCTGACGAGCAGTACTTC.

The V gene is TRBV19, the J gene TRBJ2-2; D gene unclear. V lost 3 bases and J 4 bases, leaving 9 bases between the germline ends. Germline assignment: CDR1 LNHDA and CDR2 SQIVND (reference sequence). The CDR3 covers 14 residues. CDR3 coding DNA: TGTGCCAGTAGTATGTCAGTCGGCACCGGGGAGCTGTTTTTT. Amino acid sequence: CASSMSVGTGELFF.

The chain employs TRBV6-5 and TRBJ2-5; D perhaps matches TRBD1 (6 bases). Trimming stripped 2 bases from V and 4 bases from J, with 8 bases between. There are 13 residues in the CDR3. Germline loops: CDR1 MNHEY, CDR2 SVGAGI. CDR3 DNA: TGTGCCAGCAGTTACCTAGGGGGAGAGACCCAGTACTTC. It is translated as CASSYLGGETQYF.

This clone was counted a single time. V gene TRBV10-3 combines with J gene TRBJ2-1; D perhaps matches TRBD2 (5 bases). Trimming stripped 5 bases from V and 0 bases from J, with 11 bases between. Germline V gene lookup returns CDR1 ENHRY and CDR2 SYGVKD. There are 15 residues in the CDR3. The CDR3 here is CAISPGESSYNEQFF. In nucleotides, the CDR3 is TGTGCCATCAGTCCCGGGGAAAGCTCCTACAATGAGCAGTTCTTC.

This CDR3 is CASSHMGWQFF. The DNA for the CDR3 is TGTGCCAGCAGCCATATGGGGTGGCAGTTCTTC. This chain connects TRBV6-1 to TRBJ2-1; D not resolved. Germline lookup yields CDR1 MNHNS and CDR2 SASEGT. The CDR3 length is 11 residues. Trimming cost V 6 bases and J 12 bases, with 12 bases left between them.

The V gene is TRBV5-1, the J gene TRBJ2-5; TRBD2 matches 11 bases. Trimming removed 4 bases from V and 5 bases from J; junction bases left unmatched: 10. CDR3 length: 16 amino acids. Germline V CDR1 and CDR2: SGHRS, YFSETQ. As DNA, the CDR3 is TGCGCCAGCAGCACCACTAGCGGGAGCAATGGGGAGACCCAGTACTTC. It codes for CASSTTSGSNGETQYF. Looking up the rest from reference TRBV5-1 and TRBJ2-5 gives the full variable domain: KAGVTQTPRYLIKTRGQQVTLSCSPISGHRSVSWYQQTPGQGLQFLFEYFSETQRNKGNFPGRFSGRQFSNSRSEMNVSTLELGDSALYLCASSTTSGSNGETQYFGPGTRLLVL.

The chain links TRBV27 to TRBJ2-1; D tentatively fits TRBD1 or TRBD2 (5 bases each). Germline V gene sequence: CDR1 MNHEY, CDR2 SMNVEV (reference sequence). The CDR3 length is 16 residues. Trimming shortened V by 0 bases and J by 2 bases, and 11 bases separated the two germline ends. The CDR3 here is CASSLSRGIAYNEQFF. CDR3 sequence (DNA): TGTGCCAGCAGTTTATCGAGGGGTATCGCCTACAATGAGCAGTTCTTC.

The rearrangement uses TRBV11-2 and TRBJ2-3, with D possibly TRBD2 on 5 matching bases. V lost 4 bases to trimming and J lost 6 bases, with 8 bases between them. Germline V CDR1 and CDR2: SGHAT, FQNNGV. This CDR3 comprises 12 residues. CDR3 nucleotide sequence: TGTGCCAGCAGCTCGGACTTTGATACGCAGTATTTT. Protein product: CASSSDFDTQYF.

V and J are TRBV7-8 and TRBJ1-5, with D uncertain. CDR1 is SGHVS, CDR2 FQNEAQ, per germline. The CDR3 covers 16 residues. V was cut by 1 base and J by 0 bases, with 10 bases left in between. CDR3 DNA sequence: TGTGCCAGCAGCTTAGGAGGAGTCTCTAGCAATCAGCCCCAGCATTTT. Amino acid sequence: CASSLGGVSSNQPQHF.

V usage is TRBV29-1 and J usage is TRBJ1-4, with D maybe TRBD1 (5 bases). This CDR3 spans 11 amino acids. Trimming removed 4 bases from V and 5 bases from J, with 5 bases in between. Germline CDR1 and CDR2: SQVTM and ANQGSEA. The CDR3 region is CSVGGNEKLFF. CDR3 nucleotides: TGCAGCGTTGGGGGCAATGAAAAACTGTTTTTT.

The chain is built from TRBV30 and TRBJ2-7; 10 bases fit TRBD2. The V segment lost 2 bases and the J segment 1 base; nucleotides outside the gene matches: 8. This CDR3 has 16 residues. Germline CDR1 and CDR2: GTSNPN and SVGIG (reference sequence). CDR3 loop: CAWSPPASGSSYEQYF. The DNA for the CDR3 is TGTGCCTGGAGTCCCCCGGCTAGCGGGAGTTCCTACGAGCAGTACTTC.

This chain links TRBV7-9 with TRBJ1-1, with D unclear. This CDR3 is 11 amino acids long. CDR1 and CDR2 (germline): SEHNR, FQNEAQ (reference sequence). V lost 6 bases and J lost 8, with 10 bases in between. The CDR3 DNA is TGTGCCAGCAGTCGGGGAACAGAAGCTTTCTTT. The encoded protein is CASSRGTEAFF.

The chain links TRBV5-1 to TRBJ2-7; D gene unclear. The CDR3 spans 11 residues. The ends were cut back, 0 bases at V and 4 bases at J, with 2 bases in the middle. The germline gives CDR1 SGHRS, CDR2 YFSETQ. The CDR3 coding sequence is TGCGCCAGCAGCTTGGGGTACGAGCAGTACTTC. Its protein product is CASSLGYEQYF.

The J gene is TRBJ2-7, the V gene TRBV29-1; D may be TRBD1 or TRBD2 (5 bases each). The CDR3 spans 14 residues. The germline gives CDR1 SQVTM, CDR2 ANQGSEA. V gave up 4 bases and J gave up 6 bases, with 19 bases separating them. CDR3 sequence: CSVALLGTATEQYF. The CDR3 DNA sequence: TGCAGCGTTGCCTTACTCGGGACCGCCACCGAGCAGTACTTC.

V gene TRBV29-1 combines with J gene TRBJ2-5; D is unresolved. Germline values: CDR1 SQVTM, CDR2 ANQGSEA. The CDR3 length is 11 residues. With 8 bases removed from V and 4 bases from J, the gap between germline ends came to 11 bases. DNA for the CDR3: TGCAGCTATGTGTGGGTAGAGACCCAGTACTTC. Amino acid sequence: CSYVWVETQYF.

The CDR3 sequence: CASSLGQGARLDTEAFF. The CDR3 nucleotides are TGTGCCAGCAGCTTGGGACAGGGGGCAAGGTTGGACACTGAAGCTTTCTTT. V gene TRBV7-9 combines with J gene TRBJ1-1, with TRBD1 matching over 12 bases. V was clipped by 3 bases and J by 3 bases; unmatched bases: 8. This CDR3 is 17 amino acids long. Germline V gene data show CDR1 as SEHNR and CDR2 as FQNEAQ (reference sequence). Full variable domain (missing parts from reference TRBV7-9 and TRBJ1-1): DTGVSQNPRHKITKRGQNVTFRCDPISEHNRLYWYRQTLGQGPEFLTYFQNEAQLEKSRLLSDRFSAERPKGSFSTLEIQRTEQGDSAMYLCASSLGQGARLDTEAFFGQGTRLTVV.

This clone was observed a few times. The rearrangement joins TRBV29-1 to TRBJ2-3; no reliable D call. CDR1 is SQVTM and CDR2 is ANQGSEA in the germline V gene. This CDR3 spans 12 amino acids. Trimming stripped 5 bases from V and 0 bases from J, with 6 bases between. The CDR3 loop is CSVLQSTDTQYF. CDR3 coding DNA: TGCAGCGTTCTACAGAGCACAGATACGCAGTATTTT.

This clone has just a few counts. The chain recombines TRBV19 with TRBJ2-7; the match to TRBD2 covers 8 bases. The J segment lost 7 bases and the V segment lost 4 bases, leaving 6 bases of the junction unmatched. Looked up from germline, CDR1 is LNHDA and CDR2 is SQIVND (reference sequence). This CDR3 spans 13 amino acids. This CDR3 reads CASSNTGGGEQYF. Here the CDR3 DNA reads TGTGCCAGTAGTAATACGGGAGGGGGGGAGCAGTACTTC.

This clone qualifies as large. This rearrangement joins TRBV14 to TRBJ2-3; D possibly corresponds to TRBD2 (5 bases). The V gene's germline CDR1 is SGHDN and CDR2 FVKESK. This CDR3 comprises 16 residues. The V gene lost 1 base and the J gene lost 0 bases, with 11 bases spanning the gap. CDR3 region: CASSQGRLPSTDTQYF. The CDR3 DNA reads TGTGCCAGCAGCCAAGGGAGGCTCCCTAGCACAGATACGCAGTATTTT.

This clone was seen only once. The gene calls are TRBV5-1 and TRBJ2-7, with 9 bases that match TRBD2. The junction had 5 bases not matched to a gene; V was cut back by 3 bases and J by 4 bases. This CDR3 has 14 amino acids. Germline V gives CDR1 SGHRS, CDR2 YFSETQ. CDR3 protein: CASSSSGIIYEQYF. For the CDR3, the DNA is TGCGCCAGCAGCTCTAGCGGGATTATTTACGAGCAGTACTTC.

This clone was seen a single time. V usage is TRBV2 and J usage is TRBJ2-7; possible D gene TRBD1, 7 bases. Trimming took 6 bases from V and 7 from J, leaving 22 bases between them. The germline gives CDR1 SNHLY, CDR2 FYNNEI. CDR3 length equals 15 residues. The CDR3 coding sequence is TGTGCCAGCAGCGTCGGGACAGTCCCGAGCGGGGAGCAGTACTTC. Encoded protein: CASSVGTVPSGEQYF.

V is TRBV6-1 and J is TRBJ2-5; D is undetermined. Germline V CDR1 and CDR2: MNHNS, SASEGT. The CDR3 is made up of 18 amino acids. V was clipped by 2 bases and J by 0 bases, with 19 bases between them. For the CDR3, the DNA is TGTGCCAGCAGTGAATACTCCTTCCCCGGAGCGAACCAAGAGACCCAGTACTTC. Amino acids: CASSEYSFPGANQETQYF.